One sample yielded the 15 T cell receptor beta chains listed below, sequenced in a study of cytomegalovirus exposure and HLA in healthy donors (dated by TCRdb to between 2016 and 2019). The library relied on the immunoSEQ multiplex PCR assay. TCRdb limited this immuneACCESS table to in-frame rearrangements with V and J called. A share of clones is missing; checked studies link under half to unresolved V genes, and the rest is unexplained. In all, the sample holds about 56,000 clones, and 85% to 95% of those were seen once. The top ten clonotypes cover 0.95% to 1.3% of the sample. The source material was PBMCs. These receptors were obtained from a man between 18 and 35 years old in good health and CMV-seronegative.

This sequence joins TRBV4-3 and TRBJ1-3; 8 nucleotides match TRBD1. Germline assignment: CDR1 LGHNA and CDR2 YSLEER. V lost 0 bases, J lost 0 bases, and 1 base stayed unmatched. CDR3 length: 16 residues. The CDR3 reads CASSQEGTGSGNTIYF. The DNA of the CDR3 is TGCGCCAGCAGCCAAGAGGGGACAGGCTCTGGAAACACCATATATTTT.

This rearrangement joins TRBV28 to TRBJ2-3, with 10 bases fitting TRBD2. The CDR3 extends over 16 amino acids. The germline V gene encodes CDR1 MDHEN and CDR2 SYDVKM. Trimming cost V 2 bases and J 3 bases; bases outside gene matches: 5. This CDR3 reads CASSLVLSGRTDTQYF. CDR3 sequence (DNA): TGTGCCAGCAGTTTAGTCCTTAGCGGGAGGACAGATACGCAGTATTTT.

This sequence joins TRBV13 and TRBJ2-7; 11 bases map to TRBD2. Unmatched junction bases numbered 3, after V lost 5 bases and J lost 3 bases. The CDR3 is made up of 14 amino acids. Germline loops: CDR1 PRHDT, CDR2 FYEKMQ (reference sequence). CDR3 amino acids: CASSPGTSGYEQYF. CDR3 coding DNA: TGTGCCAGCAGCCCTGGGACTAGCGGCTACGAGCAGTACTTC.

This rearrangement joins TRBV18 to TRBJ1-3; D ambiguous. Germline lookup yields CDR1 KGHSH and CDR2 LQKENI. V lost 3 bases, J lost 2 bases, and 8 bases lay in between. The CDR3 runs to 14 residues. The CDR3, as DNA: TGTGCCAGCTCACCCCCGGGAGCTGGAAACACCATATATTTT. Translated: CASSPPGAGNTIYF. Looking up the rest from reference TRBV18 and TRBJ1-3 gives the full variable domain: NAGVMQNPRHLVRRRGQEARLRCSPMKGHSHVYWYRQLPEEGLKFMVYLQKENIIDESGMPKERFSAEFPKEGPSILRIQQVVRGDSAAYFCASSPPGAGNTIYFGEGSWLTVV.

The V call is TRBV28, the J call TRBJ2-7; tentative D call: TRBD1 (6 bases). Trimming took 7 bases from V and 2 from J, leaving 15 bases between them. This CDR3 spans 14 amino acids. Germline assignment: CDR1 MDHEN and CDR2 SYDVKM. This CDR3 reads CASNKGGPTYEQYF. The CDR3 region has the DNA TGTGCCAGCAATAAAGGGGGTCCCACCTACGAGCAGTACTTC.

The sample holds a few counts of this clone. This rearrangement joins TRBV19 to TRBJ2-7; TRBD1 matches 7 bases. V lost 9 bases and J lost 4; bases outside the gene matches: 9. In germline, CDR1 is LNHDA, CDR2 SQIVND (reference sequence). This CDR3 comprises 13 residues. CDR3 residues: CASSSGTEYEQYF. In DNA, the CDR3 is TGTGCCAGCTCCTCTGGGACAGAGTACGAGCAGTACTTC.

This sequence joins TRBV4-1 and TRBJ2-7; 8 nucleotides align to TRBD1. The CDR3 totals 16 residues. After removal of 0 bases from V and 7 bases from J, the junction contained 11 bases not matched to a gene. CDR1 is MGHRA and CDR2 is YSYEKL in the germline V gene. The CDR3 DNA reads as TGCGCCAGCAGCCAAGAAGGCAGGGGGCTTCTGGGTGAGCAGTACTTC. Translating gives CASSQEGRGLLGEQYF.

This chain joins TRBV28 and TRBJ2-5, with D possibly TRBD2 on 5 matching bases. CDR1 and CDR2 (germline): MDHEN, SYDVKM. The germline V and J ends were trimmed by 6 bases and 6 bases, with 17 bases remaining between them. The CDR3 runs to 14 residues. For the CDR3, the DNA is TGTGCCAGCAGGGCGGAGGCGGCTTTGAAGACCCAGTACTTC. It yields the protein CASRAEAALKTQYF.

V gene TRBV19 combines with J gene TRBJ1-2, with D possibly matching TRBD1 (5 bases). Looked up from germline, CDR1 is LNHDA and CDR2 is SQIVND (reference sequence). The CDR3 extends over 13 amino acids. Trimming removed 4 bases at V and 7 bases at J, with 13 bases between. CDR3 residues: CASSTETVLGYTF. The DNA of the CDR3 is TGTGCCAGTAGTACGGAGACAGTCCTTGGCTACACCTTC.

This clone appeared once. The chain uses TRBV7-2 and TRBJ2-1; weak D call: TRBD1 (5 bases). Per germline, CDR1 SGHTA and CDR2 FQGNSA. V lost 3 bases to trimming and J lost 5 bases, with 11 bases between them. This CDR3 spans 14 amino acids. CDR3 in DNA: TGTGCCAGCAGCTTCGCCACAGGTGACAATGAGCAGTTCTTC. It translates to CASSFATGDNEQFF.

The rearrangement uses TRBV27 and TRBJ2-2; D ambiguous. V shed 3 bases and J shed 2 bases, with 7 bases lying between them. This CDR3 spans 14 amino acids. Germline-derived CDR1 and CDR2 are MNHEY and SMNVEV (reference sequence). The CDR3 bases are TGTGCCAGCAGTTTGTACTTTAACACCGGGGAGCTGTTTTTT. It translates to CASSLYFNTGELFF.

The chain employs TRBV28 and TRBJ1-2; 8 bases line up with TRBD1. CDR1 and CDR2 (germline): MDHEN, SYDVKM. The CDR3 loop spans 13 amino acids. The trim removed 6 bases at V and 8 bases at J, leaving 8 bases unmatched. This CDR3 is CASSLTGAEGYTF. The CDR3 bases are TGTGCCAGCAGCCTGACAGGGGCAGAGGGCTACACCTTC.

V usage is TRBV4-3 and J usage is TRBJ2-7, with a possible D match to TRBD2 (6 bases). Per the germline V gene, CDR1 is LGHNA and CDR2 is YSLEER. Trimming took off 0 bases at V and 0 bases at J, with 18 bases between the two ends. The CDR3 contains 18 residues. The CDR3 is CASSQERGSGGSSYEQYF. The CDR3 DNA reads as TGCGCCAGCAGCCAAGAACGGGGAAGCGGAGGGAGCTCCTACGAGCAGTACTTC.

V gene TRBV7-2 combines with J gene TRBJ2-1; 11 bases fit TRBD2. The germline CDR1 and CDR2 sequences are SGHTA and FQGNSA. V shed 4 bases, J shed 7 bases, and the junction held 15 bases outside the gene matches. CDR3 length: 18 amino acids. CDR3 in amino acids: CASSSHQRLAGRSNEQFF. The DNA of the CDR3 is TGTGCCAGCAGCTCCCATCAGAGACTAGCGGGACGAAGTAATGAGCAGTTCTTC.

This clone showed up just once. The V gene is TRBV6-5, the J gene TRBJ1-2, with a weak D call TRBD1 (5 bases). CDR1 and CDR2 (germline): MNHEY, SVGAGI. This CDR3 has 13 amino acids. Deletions cut 0 bases from V and 7 bases from J, with 9 bases between. The chain's CDR3 is CASSYSRGSGYTF. DNA of the CDR3: TGTGCCAGCAGTTACTCGCGGGGGAGTGGCTACACCTTC.